The clone carrying this TCR beta chain was seen only a few times. Its antigen is as yet unknown. The data derive from a study of cytomegalovirus exposure and HLA in healthy donors. Findings of the study overall: Within the data, a cluster of highly shared sequence variants was likely a sequencing artifact.

The germline V gene has CDR1 SQVTM and CDR2 ANQGSEA. The CDR3 is made up of 12 amino acids. The ends lost 6 bases at V and 5 bases at J; junction bases unmatched: 7. 60 Vbeta and 13 Jbeta primers were used in PCR. The method was immunoSEQ multiplex PCR; TCRdb's version includes in-frame clones alone and lacks a portion of them. Of some 93,000 clones in the sample, under 90% were seen once. Participants comprised healthy donors of bone marrow. The V call is TRBV29-1, the J call TRBJ2-7, with TRBD2 matching 7 bases. The sequencing input was PBMCs. This sequence originates from a man aged 45-60 years in good health and CMV-seronegative. CDR3 in amino acids: CSVGTIIDEQYF. The CDR3 bases are TGCAGCGTGGGGACTATAATCGACGAGCAGTACTTC.